This TCR beta chain was identified during a study of T-cell reconstitution after alpha-beta-depleted transplantation in children. Study-wide points: A year had passed since transplant, and T-cell counts and diversity by then came mostly from newly produced T cells.

Unique molecular identifiers were incorporated during preparation of the TCRbeta library. TCRdb reprocessed the PCR reads with MiXCR, giving one entry per CDR3 protein. The table shows roughly 49,000 distinct CDR3 sequences, with around a tenth occurring only once. This clonotype came up many times. Its antigen is unknown. The TCR was taken from a male patient aged 2 to 9 who had a stem cell transplant for chronic granulomatous disease, so the T cells may come from the graft donor. The sample was PBMCs, mostly from graft donor cells, taken 60 days after TCRalphabeta/CD19-depleted stem cell transplant.

For the CDR3, the DNA is TGTGCCAGCAGTTTAGGGGGGGTGGGCTACGAGCAGTACTTC. Translated: CASSLGGVGYEQYF. The J gene is TRBJ2-7, the V gene TRBV27; 7 nucleotides align to TRBD2. This CDR3 has 14 amino acids. Germline V gene sequence: CDR1 MNHEY, CDR2 SMNVEV (reference sequence). V lost 2 bases, J lost 3 bases, and 4 bases stayed unmatched.